This TCR beta chain derives from a study of cytomegalovirus exposure and HLA in healthy donors. Use of 60 Vbeta and 13 Jbeta primers characterized the PCR. Sequencing used immunoSEQ multiplex PCR; TCRdb keeps in-frame clones, though not all of them. The sample includes over 120,000 clones. Healthy donors of bone marrow made up the group. At the time of sampling, donors were nominally healthy, though unrecorded immune exposures were likely. As regards this clone: Its antigen is undetermined.

CDR1 and CDR2 (germline): MNHEY, SMNVEV (reference sequence). This CDR3 is 16 amino acids long. J lost 7 bases, V lost 3 bases, and 7 bases had no gene match. Findings and limits, study-wide: Another analysis was done later, and it associated over 15,000 TCR beta sequences with HLA alleles at 0.05 false discovery rate.

The sequence derives from a male donor in good health and CMV-seronegative. The sequenced material came from PBMCs. The rearrangement links TRBV27 to TRBJ2-1, with 12 bases matching TRBD2. The CDR3 nucleotides are TGTGCCAGCAGTTTCCCTAGCGGGGGGGCAAGGAATGAGCAGTTCTTC. This translates into CASSFPSGGARNEQFF.